This TCR beta chain is drawn from a study of blood T cell repertoires in COVID-19. Study-wide background: There were acute and convalescent COVID-19 samples, and they came from the United States, Italy and Spain. Sources were T cells, B-cell-depleted T cells, or PBMCs; the material itself was cDNA or gDNA.

This CDR3 has 17 residues. The V end lost 3 bases, the J end lost 2 bases, and 17 bases lay between the germline ends. Germline assignment: CDR1 ENHRY and CDR2 SYGVKD. Per the study methods: Amplified reference gene primers provided the basis for estimating nucleated cell counts. Profiled with immunoSEQ multiplex PCR; TCRdb holds only in-frame clones, not every one. Clone size and the V and J calls come from that table; the DNA yielded D and trimming. The sample shows 65,000 to 70,000 clones, around 87% of them seen only once. J is TRBJ1-5 and V is TRBV10-3, with a tentative D call TRBD1 (5 bases). This TCR was sampled from a man aged 45 to 65 with active COVID-19. Input material: peripheral blood. CDR3 in DNA: TGTGCCATCAGTGAAAACAGGCCAGACCGGGGCAATCAGCCCCAGCATTTT. This sequence encodes CAISENRPDRGNQPQHF.